The TCR beta chain described here comes from a study of glioma-infiltrating T cells after dendritic cell vaccination. Across the whole study: Dendritic cell vaccination trial patients had either newly diagnosed or recurrent glioblastoma. At biweekly intervals, patients got three intradermal dendritic cell vaccine injections. Patients received autologous tumor lysate-pulsed dendritic cell vaccination between 2003 and 2012. The vaccine used monocyte-derived dendritic cells pulsed overnight with autologous tumor lysate.

The CDR3 length is 14 residues. The trim removed 7 bases at V and 7 bases at J, leaving 10 bases unmatched. Per germline, CDR1 SQVTM and CDR2 ANQGSEA. Measured with immunoSEQ multiplex PCR; TCRdb has only the in-frame clones, and not every one. Counted here are under 100,000 clones, roughly three quarters occurring once; the ten biggest clones make up approximately 6%. This TCR came from a human donor with glioblastoma. The chain recombines TRBV29-1 with TRBJ1-2; 12 nucleotides match TRBD1. Sample: blood, taken before dendritic cell vaccination. In DNA, the CDR3 is TGCAGCGCCCAAGCGGGACAGGGGGCGATTGGCTACACCTTC. Encoded protein: CSAQAGQGAIGYTF.